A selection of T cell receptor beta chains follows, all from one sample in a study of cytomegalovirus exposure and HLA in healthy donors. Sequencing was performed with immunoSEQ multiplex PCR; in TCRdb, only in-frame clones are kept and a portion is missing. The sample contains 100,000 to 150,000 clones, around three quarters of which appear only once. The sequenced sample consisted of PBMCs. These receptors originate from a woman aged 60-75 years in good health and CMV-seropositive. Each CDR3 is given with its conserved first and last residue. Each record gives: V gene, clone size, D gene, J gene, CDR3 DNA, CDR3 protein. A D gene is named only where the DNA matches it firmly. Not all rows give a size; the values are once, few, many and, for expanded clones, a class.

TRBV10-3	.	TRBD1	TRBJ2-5	TGTGCCATACGAGGGGGCGCTTCGGGGACCCAGTACTTC	CAIRGGASGTQYF
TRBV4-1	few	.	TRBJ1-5	TGCGCCAGCAGCCAAGGGCAGGGTAGTCATCAGCCCCAGCATTTT	CASSQGQGSHQPQHF
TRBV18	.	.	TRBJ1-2	TGTGCCAGCTCACCCGGCCAGGGGTATGGCTACACCTTC	CASSPGQGYGYTF
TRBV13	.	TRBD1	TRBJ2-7	TGTGCCAGCAGCCCCGGGACAGGGATTTACGAGCAGTACTTC	CASSPGTGIYEQYF
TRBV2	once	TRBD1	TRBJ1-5	TGTGCCAGCAGTCCAGGACAGGGGGTTCAGCCCCAGCATTTT	CASSPGQGVQPQHF
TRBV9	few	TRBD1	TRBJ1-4	TGTGCCAGCAGCGTTACAGGGGGATCTAATGAAAAACTGTTTTTT	CASSVTGGSNEKLFF
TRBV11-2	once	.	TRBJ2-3	TGTGCCAGCAGCTTAGATCTCAGGACAGATACGCAGTATTTT	CASSLDLRTDTQYF
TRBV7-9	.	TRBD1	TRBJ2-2	TGTGCCAGCAGCTTAGCGCTAGGGGGCTACGGGGAGCTGTTTTTT	CASSLALGGYGELFF
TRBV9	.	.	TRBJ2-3	TGTGCCAGCAGCATCTCCCGGGAGAGCACAGATACGCAGTATTTT	CASSISRESTDTQYF
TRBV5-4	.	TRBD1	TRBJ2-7	TGTGCCAGCAGCTTGTCGGACAGGGATTACCACGAGCAGTACTTC	CASSLSDRDYHEQYF
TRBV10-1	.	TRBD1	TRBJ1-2	TGCGCCAGCAGTGGGACAGGTTTTAACTATGGCTACACCTTC	CASSGTGFNYGYTF
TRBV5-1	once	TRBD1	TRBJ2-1	TGCGCCAGCAGCTTGATCGCGGACAGGGGCAATGAGCAGTTCTTC	CASSLIADRGNEQFF
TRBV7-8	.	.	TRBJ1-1	TGTGCCAGCAGCTTAGTACAGGGCGGCACTGAAGCTTTCTTT	CASSLVQGGTEAFF
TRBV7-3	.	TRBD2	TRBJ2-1	TGTGCCAGCAGCTCTAGCGGGGGGGCCTCCAATGAGCAGTTCTTC	CASSSSGGASNEQFF
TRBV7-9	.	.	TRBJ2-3	TGTGCCAGCAGCTTTCCCACAGGGAGGGAAACAGATACGCAGTATTTT	CASSFPTGRETDTQYF
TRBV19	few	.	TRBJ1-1	TGTGCCAGTAGTATAGTGGGGAGCAACACTGAAGCTTTCTTT	CASSIVGSNTEAFF
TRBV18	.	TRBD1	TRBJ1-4	TGTGCCAGCTCACCACGAGGGACAGGGAACGAAAAACTGTTTTTT	CASSPRGTGNEKLFF
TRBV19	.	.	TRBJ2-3	TGTGCCAGTAGTGAAGGAGGAATAGGCACAGATACGCAGTATTTT	CASSEGGIGTDTQYF
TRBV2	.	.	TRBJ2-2	TGTGCCAGCAGTGTAACAGGGATGAGGGCCGGGGAGCTGTTTTTT	CASSVTGMRAGELFF
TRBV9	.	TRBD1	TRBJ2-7	TGTGCCAGCAGCGTAGGGGTGGGGGACAGTTCTGTGGACGAGCAGTACTTC	CASSVGVGDSSVDEQYF
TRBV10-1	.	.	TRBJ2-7	TGCGCCAGCAGTGACAGCTACGAGCAGTACTTC	CASSDSYEQYF
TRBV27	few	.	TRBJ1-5	TGTGCCAGCAGTTTGCGGGGCTGGGATCAGCCCCAGCATTTT	CASSLRGWDQPQHF
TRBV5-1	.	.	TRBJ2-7	TGCGCCAGCAGCTTGAGGAGGACAGAGAGCTACGAGCAGTACTTC	CASSLRRTESYEQYF
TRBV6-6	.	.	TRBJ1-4	TGTGCCAGCAGATCTTCCACCGGGACTAATGAAAAACTGTTTTTT	CASRSSTGTNEKLFF
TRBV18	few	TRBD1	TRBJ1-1	TGTGCCAGCTCACCAAGAGAACAGGGGCTGCCTGAAGCTTTCTTT	CASSPREQGLPEAFF
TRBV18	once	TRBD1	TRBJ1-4	TGTGCCAGCTCGCCGACGAGACAGGGAATAAGGGAAAAACTGTTTTTT	CASSPTRQGIREKLFF
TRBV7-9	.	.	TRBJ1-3	TGTGCCAGCAGCATGACAGTCTCTGGAAACACCATATATTTT	CASSMTVSGNTIYF
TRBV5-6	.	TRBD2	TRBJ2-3	TGTGCCAGCAGGGGGGGGAGGGCGCAGTATTTT	CASRGGRAQYF
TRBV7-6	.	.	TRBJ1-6	TGTGCCAGCAGCTTACGGGAGGGATCCTATAATTCACCCCTCCACTTT	CASSLREGSYNSPLHF
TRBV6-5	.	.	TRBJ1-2	TGTGCCAGCAGTTACTCAGGGGGGGGACGAGCCCATGGCTACACCTTC	CASSYSGGGRAHGYTF
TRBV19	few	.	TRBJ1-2	TGTGCCAGTAGTAGGACAGCTTATGGCTACACCTTC	CASSRTAYGYTF
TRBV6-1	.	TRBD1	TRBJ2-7	TGTGCCAGCAGTGAAGGTCAGGGGGTTTGGTCCGAGCAGTACTTC	CASSEGQGVWSEQYF
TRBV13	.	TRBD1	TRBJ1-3	TGTGCCAGCAGCTCCCGCCGAGACAGGGGCGTTCCGGATGGAAACACCATATATTTT	CASSSRRDRGVPDGNTIYF
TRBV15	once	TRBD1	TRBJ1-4	TGTGCCACCAGCACGGGGACAGGGGGCCCTAATGAAAAACTGTTTTTT	CATSTGTGGPNEKLFF
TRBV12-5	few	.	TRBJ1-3	TGTGCTAGTGGTTTGAGTGAGGGGAGGGGGTTTGGAAACACCATATATTTT	CASGLSEGRGFGNTIYF
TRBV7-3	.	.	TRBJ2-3	TGTGCCAGCGGCCGAGGGGACACTTACACAGATACGCAGTATTTT	CASGRGDTYTDTQYF
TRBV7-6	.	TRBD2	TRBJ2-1	TGTGCCAGCAGCTTACTAGAGACTAGCGGGGGGGGCTCCTACAATGAGCAGTTCTTC	CASSLLETSGGGSYNEQFF
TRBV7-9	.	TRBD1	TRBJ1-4	TGTGCCAGCAGCTGGGACAGGGGAAGTGAAAAACTGTTTTTT	CASSWDRGSEKLFF
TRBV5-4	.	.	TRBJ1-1	TGTGCCAGCAGCTTGGATGACAGTAGGACTGAAGCTTTCTTT	CASSLDDSRTEAFF
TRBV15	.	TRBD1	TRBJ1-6	TGTGCCACCAGCAGAGGACAGGGAGATTCACCCCTCCACTTT	CATSRGQGDSPLHF
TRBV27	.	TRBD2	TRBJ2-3	TGTGCCAGCAGTCATTTGACTAGCGGGGGGCTGGATACGCAGTATTTT	CASSHLTSGGLDTQYF
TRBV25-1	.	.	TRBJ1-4	TGTGCCAGCAGTGAATTTACAGTGACAGAAAAACTGTTTTTT	CASSEFTVTEKLFF
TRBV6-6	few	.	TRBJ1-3	TGTGCCAGCAGTTTTGGGGAGAATGGAAACACCATATATTTT	CASSFGENGNTIYF
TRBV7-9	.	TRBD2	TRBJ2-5	TGTGCCAGCAGCTTAGAGGTTGCGGGGGGGGAGACCCAGTACTTC	CASSLEVAGGETQYF
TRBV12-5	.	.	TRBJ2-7	TGTGCTAGTGGTTTGGGTACTAGCTACGAGCAGTACTTC	CASGLGTSYEQYF
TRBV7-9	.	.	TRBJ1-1	TGTGCCAGCAGCTTAGCGCGGGGTGGCACTGAAGCTTTCTTT	CASSLARGGTEAFF
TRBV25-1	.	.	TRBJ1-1	TGTGCCAGCAGTCTTAATTTGAACACTGAAGCTTTCTTT	CASSLNLNTEAFF
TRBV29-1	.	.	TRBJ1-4	TGCAGCGTTGGAGGCGGAAAGGCAACTAATGAAAAACTGTTTTTT	CSVGGGKATNEKLFF
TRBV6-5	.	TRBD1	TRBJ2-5	TGTGCCAGCAGTTTCCAATCGGGACAGCAAGAGACCCAGTACTTC	CASSFQSGQQETQYF
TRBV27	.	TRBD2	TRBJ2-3	TGTGCCAGCAGTTTCCTAGCGGGGAGCACAGATACGCAGTATTTT	CASSFLAGSTDTQYF
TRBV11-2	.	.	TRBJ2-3	TGTGCCAGCAGCTTAGAGTTTGCGGACAGAGATACGCAGTATTTT	CASSLEFADRDTQYF
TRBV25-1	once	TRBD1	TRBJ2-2	TGTGCCAGCGCCACGAACCTTCAGGGGGCCGGGGAGCTGTTTTTT	CASATNLQGAGELFF
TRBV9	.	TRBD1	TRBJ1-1	TGTGCCAGCAGCACGACGACAGGGGTGAACACTGAAGCTTTCTTT	CASSTTTGVNTEAFF